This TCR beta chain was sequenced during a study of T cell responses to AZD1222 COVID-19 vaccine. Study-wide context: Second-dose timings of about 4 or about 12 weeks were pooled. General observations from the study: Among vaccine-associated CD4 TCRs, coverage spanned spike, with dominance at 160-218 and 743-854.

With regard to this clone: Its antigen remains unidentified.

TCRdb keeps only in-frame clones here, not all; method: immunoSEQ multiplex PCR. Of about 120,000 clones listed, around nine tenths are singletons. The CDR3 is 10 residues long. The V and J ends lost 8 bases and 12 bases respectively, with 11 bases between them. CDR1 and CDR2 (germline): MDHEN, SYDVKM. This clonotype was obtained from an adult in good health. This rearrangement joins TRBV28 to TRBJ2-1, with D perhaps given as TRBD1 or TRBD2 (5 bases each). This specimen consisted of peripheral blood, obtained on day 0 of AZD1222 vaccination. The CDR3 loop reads CASSGRWQFF. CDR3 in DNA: TGTGCCAGCTCAGGGAGATGGCAGTTCTTC.